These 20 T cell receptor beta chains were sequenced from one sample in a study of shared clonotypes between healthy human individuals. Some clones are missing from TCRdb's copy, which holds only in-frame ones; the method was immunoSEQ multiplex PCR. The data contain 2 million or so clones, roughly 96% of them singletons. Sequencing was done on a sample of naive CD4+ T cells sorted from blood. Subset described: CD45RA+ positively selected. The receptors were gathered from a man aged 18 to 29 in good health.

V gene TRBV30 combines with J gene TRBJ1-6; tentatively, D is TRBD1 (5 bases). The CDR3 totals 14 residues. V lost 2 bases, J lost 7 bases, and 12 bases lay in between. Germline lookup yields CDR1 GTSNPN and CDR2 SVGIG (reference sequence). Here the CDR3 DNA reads TGTGCCTGGAGTCCCGGGACGGTCAATTCACCCCTCCACTTT. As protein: CAWSPGTVNSPLHF.

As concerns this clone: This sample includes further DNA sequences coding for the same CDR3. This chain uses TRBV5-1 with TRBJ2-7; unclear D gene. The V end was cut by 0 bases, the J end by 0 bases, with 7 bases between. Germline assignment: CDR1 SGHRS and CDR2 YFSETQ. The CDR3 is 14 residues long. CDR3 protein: CASSLDSLSYEQYF. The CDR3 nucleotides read TGCGCCAGCAGCTTGGACAGCCTCTCCTACGAGCAGTACTTC.

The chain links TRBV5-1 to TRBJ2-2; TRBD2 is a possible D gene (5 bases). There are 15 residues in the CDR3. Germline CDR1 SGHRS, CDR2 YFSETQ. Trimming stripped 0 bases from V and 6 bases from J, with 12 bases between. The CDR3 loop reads CASSLGAGTAGELFF. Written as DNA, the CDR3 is TGCGCCAGCAGCTTGGGGGCGGGCACTGCCGGGGAGCTGTTTTTT.

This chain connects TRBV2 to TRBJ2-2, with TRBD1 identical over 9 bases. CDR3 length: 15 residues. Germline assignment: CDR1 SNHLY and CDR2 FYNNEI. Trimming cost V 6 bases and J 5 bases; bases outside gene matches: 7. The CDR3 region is CASSQQGAVTGELFF. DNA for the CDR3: TGTGCCAGCAGCCAACAGGGGGCGGTGACCGGGGAGCTGTTTTTT.

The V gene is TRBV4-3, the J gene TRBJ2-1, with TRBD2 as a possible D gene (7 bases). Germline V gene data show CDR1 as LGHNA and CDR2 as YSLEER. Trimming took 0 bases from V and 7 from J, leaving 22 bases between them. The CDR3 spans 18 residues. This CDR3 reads CASSQDRPDAAGTNEQFF. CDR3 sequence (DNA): TGCGCCAGCAGCCAAGATAGGCCGGACGCAGCGGGGACAAATGAGCAGTTCTTC.

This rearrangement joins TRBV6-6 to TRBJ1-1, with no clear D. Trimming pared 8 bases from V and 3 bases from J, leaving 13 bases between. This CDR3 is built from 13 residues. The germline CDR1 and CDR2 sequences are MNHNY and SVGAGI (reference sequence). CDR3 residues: CASPRDPHTEAFF. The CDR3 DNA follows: TGTGCCAGCCCACGAGACCCGCACACTGAAGCTTTCTTT.

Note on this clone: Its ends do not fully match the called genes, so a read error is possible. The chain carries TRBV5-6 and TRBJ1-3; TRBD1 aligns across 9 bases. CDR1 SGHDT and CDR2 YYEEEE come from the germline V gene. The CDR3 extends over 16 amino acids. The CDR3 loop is CASRLGQGGWRNTIYF. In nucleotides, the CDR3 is TGTGCCAGCAGATTGGGACAGGGAGGTTGGAGAAACACCATATATTTT. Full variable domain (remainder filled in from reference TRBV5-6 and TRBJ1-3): DAGVTQSPTHLIKTRGQQVTLRCSPKSGHDTVSWYQQALGQGPQFIFQYYEEEERQRGNFPDRFSGHQFPNYSSELNVNALLLGDSALYLCASRLGQGGWRNTIYFGEGSWLTVV.

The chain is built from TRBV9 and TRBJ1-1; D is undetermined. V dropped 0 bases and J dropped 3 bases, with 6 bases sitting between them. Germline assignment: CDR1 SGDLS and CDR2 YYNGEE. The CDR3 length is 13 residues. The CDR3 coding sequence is TGTGCCAGCAGCGTAGCACCGGACACTGAAGCTTTCTTT. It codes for CASSVAPDTEAFF.

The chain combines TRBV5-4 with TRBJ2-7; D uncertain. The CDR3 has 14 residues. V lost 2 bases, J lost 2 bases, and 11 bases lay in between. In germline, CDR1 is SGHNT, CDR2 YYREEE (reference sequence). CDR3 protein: CASSFGRNTYEQYF. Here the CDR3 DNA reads TGTGCCAGCAGCTTCGGCAGAAATACCTACGAGCAGTACTTC.

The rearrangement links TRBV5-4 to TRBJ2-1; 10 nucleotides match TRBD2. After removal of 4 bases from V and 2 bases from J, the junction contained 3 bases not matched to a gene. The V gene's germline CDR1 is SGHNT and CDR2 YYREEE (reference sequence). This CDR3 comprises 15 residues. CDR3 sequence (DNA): TGTGCCAGCAGCGGAACTAGCGGGACCTACAATGAGCAGTTCTTC. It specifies CASSGTSGTYNEQFF.

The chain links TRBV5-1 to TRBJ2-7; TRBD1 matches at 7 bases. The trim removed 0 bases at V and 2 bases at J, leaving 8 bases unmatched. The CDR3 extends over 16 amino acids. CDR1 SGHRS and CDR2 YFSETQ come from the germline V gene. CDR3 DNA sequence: TGCGCCAGCAGCTTGGGGACAGGCCTGATAGCCTACGAGCAGTACTTC. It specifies CASSLGTGLIAYEQYF.

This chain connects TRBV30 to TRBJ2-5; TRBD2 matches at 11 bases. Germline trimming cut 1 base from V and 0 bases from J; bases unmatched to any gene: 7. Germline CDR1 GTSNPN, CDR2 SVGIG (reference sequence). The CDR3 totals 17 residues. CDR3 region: CAWSDDSGRAYQETQYF. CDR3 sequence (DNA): TGTGCCTGGAGTGATGATAGCGGGAGGGCCTACCAAGAGACCCAGTACTTC.

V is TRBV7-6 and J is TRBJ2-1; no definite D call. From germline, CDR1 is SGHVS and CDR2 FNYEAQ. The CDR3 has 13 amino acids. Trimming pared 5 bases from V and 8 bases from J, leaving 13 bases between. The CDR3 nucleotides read TGTGCCAGCAGCAAGGTTCTTGACGATGAGCAGTTCTTC. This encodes CASSKVLDDEQFF.

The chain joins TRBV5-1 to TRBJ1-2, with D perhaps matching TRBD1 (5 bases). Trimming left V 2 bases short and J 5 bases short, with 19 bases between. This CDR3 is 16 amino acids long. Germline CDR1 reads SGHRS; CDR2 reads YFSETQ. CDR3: CASSLSHSTAQYGYTF. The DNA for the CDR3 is TGCGCCAGCAGCTTATCCCACTCGACAGCCCAATATGGCTACACCTTC. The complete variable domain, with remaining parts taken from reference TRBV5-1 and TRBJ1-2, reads KAGVTQTPRYLIKTRGQQVTLSCSPISGHRSVSWYQQTPGQGLQFLFEYFSETQRNKGNFPGRFSGRQFSNSRSEMNVSTLELGDSALYLCASSLSHSTAQYGYTFGSGTRLTVV.

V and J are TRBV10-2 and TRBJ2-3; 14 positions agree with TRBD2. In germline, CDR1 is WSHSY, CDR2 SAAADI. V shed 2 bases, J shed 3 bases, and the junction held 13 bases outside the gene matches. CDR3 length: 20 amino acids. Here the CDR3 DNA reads TGCGCCAGCAGTGAGACGGGGACTAGCGGGGGATTACGACAGACAGATACGCAGTATTTT. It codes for CASSETGTSGGLRQTDTQYF.

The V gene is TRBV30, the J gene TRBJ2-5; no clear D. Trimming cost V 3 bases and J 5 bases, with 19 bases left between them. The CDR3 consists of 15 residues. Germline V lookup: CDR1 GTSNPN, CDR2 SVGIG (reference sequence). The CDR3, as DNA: TGTGCCTGGAGCGCCCCTCTTATGGGTCTGGAGACCCAGTACTTC. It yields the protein CAWSAPLMGLETQYF.

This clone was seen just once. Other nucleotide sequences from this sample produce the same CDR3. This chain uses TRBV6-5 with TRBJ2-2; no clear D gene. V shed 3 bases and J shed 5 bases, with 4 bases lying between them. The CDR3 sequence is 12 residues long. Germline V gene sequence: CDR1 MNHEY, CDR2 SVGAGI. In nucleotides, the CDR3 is TGTGCCAGCAGTTATTTTACCGGGGAGCTGTTTTTT. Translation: CASSYFTGELFF.

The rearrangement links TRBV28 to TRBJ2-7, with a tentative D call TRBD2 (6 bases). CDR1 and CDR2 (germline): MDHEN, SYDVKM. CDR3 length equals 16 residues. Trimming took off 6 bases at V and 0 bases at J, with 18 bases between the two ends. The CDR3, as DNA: TGTGCCAGCAGCCTCGGGGGAAACCTCGGCTCCTACGAGCAGTACTTC. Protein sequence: CASSLGGNLGSYEQYF.

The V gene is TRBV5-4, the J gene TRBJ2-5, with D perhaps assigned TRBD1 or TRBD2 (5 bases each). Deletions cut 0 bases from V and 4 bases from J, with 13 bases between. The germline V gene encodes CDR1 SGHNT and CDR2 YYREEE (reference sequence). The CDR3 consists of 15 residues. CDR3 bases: TGTGCCAGCAGCTTGGTTGCCGGGACGGGAGAGACCCAGTACTTC. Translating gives CASSLVAGTGETQYF.

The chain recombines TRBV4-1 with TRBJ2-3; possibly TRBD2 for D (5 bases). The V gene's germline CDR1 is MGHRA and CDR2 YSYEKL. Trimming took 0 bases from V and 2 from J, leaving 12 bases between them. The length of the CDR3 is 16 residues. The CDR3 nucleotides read TGCGCCAGCAGCCAAGAAGGCGCGGGCCCCACAGATACGCAGTATTTT. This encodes CASSQEGAGPTDTQYF.